This entry concerns a single T cell receptor (beta chain). The data were obtained in a study of technical replicates of blood from a few donors. Libraries were prepared by immunoSEQ multiplex PCR; TCRdb keeps only in-frame clonotypes and omits some of them. Among some 84,000 clones, 90% to 95% were seen once, and the ten largest hold approximately 0.42%. The V gene's germline CDR1 is SGHTA and CDR2 FQGTGA. Trimming took off 2 bases at V and 6 bases at J, with 10 bases between the two ends. This CDR3 has 14 residues. Sequenced material: T cells isolated from PBMCs. This sequence joins TRBV7-3 and TRBJ2-2; maybe TRBD1 (6 bases). The sequence derives from a human donor in good health. The DNA of the CDR3 is TGTGCCAGCAGCTTAGAGGCAGGGGCCGGGGAGCTGTTTTTT. This gives the protein CASSLEAGAGELFF. The whole variable domain, filled in from reference TRBV7-3 and TRBJ2-2, reads GAGVSQTPSNKVTEKGKYVELRCDPISGHTALYWYRQSLGQGPEFLIYFQGTGAADDSGLPNDRFFAVRPEGSVSTLKIQRTERGDSAVYLCASSLEAGAGELFFGEGSRLTVL.